The present T cell receptor beta chain was sequenced within a study of CD8+CD57+ T cells in acquired aplastic anemia. Study at large: When averaged, DNA from sorted CD4+ and CD8+ cells came to 3 to 3.5 ug. Study outcomes and limitations: Overlap between patients and controls comprised 25 to 30 CD8+ CDR3 sequences.

It was patients with CD8+CD57+ cell expansion by flow cytometry who were chosen for sequencing. Germline V gene data show CDR1 as KGHDR and CDR2 as SFDVKD. CDR3 length: 11 residues. V was trimmed by 7 bases and J by 3 bases, leaving 4 bases between them. Details on this clonotype: As yet, its antigen is unknown.

The template for TCR beta VDJ and CDR3 sequence profiling was genomic DNA. Each CDR3 protein gets one entry after TCRdb re-called the reads with MiXCR. The table records roughly 150,000 distinct CDR3 sequences, 47% of them present only once. The gene calls are TRBV24-1 and TRBJ2-3; no clear D gene. The sequenced material came from sorted CD4+, CD8+, or CD8+CD57+ T cells (not recorded which) from PBMCs. This TCR was sampled from a human donor with aplastic anemia. The CDR3: CATRQTDTQYF. The CDR3 DNA sequence: TGTGCCACCAGACAGACAGATACGCAGTATTTT.